These 24 T cell receptor beta chains share one sample of origin, sequenced in a study of blood T cell repertoires in COVID-19. Only in-frame clones appear in the TCRdb table, and some are missing; sequencing was by immunoSEQ multiplex PCR. The table records 360,000 or so clones, around nine tenths of them present only once. The source material was PBMCs or T cells enriched from blood (not recorded which). The receptors come from a woman aged 30 to 39 who had been exposed to COVID-19.

On this clone: Other nucleotide sequences from this sample produce the same CDR3. The chain joins TRBV7-2 to TRBJ2-7, with TRBD2 matching 8 bases. The junction had 4 bases not matched to a gene; V was cut back by 3 bases and J by 3 bases. Germline lookup yields CDR1 SGHTA and CDR2 FQGNSA. The CDR3 contains 14 residues. The CDR3 DNA reads as TGTGCCAGCAGCTTGGTCGCGGGAGGCTACGAGCAGTACTTC. It translates to CASSLVAGGYEQYF.

The gene calls are TRBV7-2 and TRBJ2-7; the D gene is possibly TRBD2 (5 bases). This CDR3 is 14 amino acids long. The V end lost 1 base, the J end lost 3 bases, and 10 bases lay between the germline ends. The germline V gene has CDR1 SGHTA and CDR2 FQGNSA. The CDR3 protein is CASSLDNGVYEQYF. The CDR3, as DNA: TGTGCCAGCAGCTTAGATAACGGGGTCTACGAGCAGTACTTC.

This clone was observed at least ten times. The rearrangement joins TRBV18 to TRBJ2-1; 8 bases are shared with TRBD1. Germline V gene lookup returns CDR1 KGHSH and CDR2 LQKENI. J lost 6 bases, V lost 3 bases, and 4 bases had no gene match. The CDR3 is made up of 14 amino acids. The CDR3 sequence is CASSPGQVINEQFF. In DNA, the CDR3 is TGTGCCAGCTCACCGGGACAGGTTATCAATGAGCAGTTCTTC.

On this clone: Other DNA sequences from this sample encode an identical CDR3 as well. Here the CDR3 reads CASSVELNSGNTIYF. The CDR3 nucleotides are TGTGCCAGCAGCGTAGAACTAAACTCTGGAAACACCATATATTTT. This rearrangement joins TRBV9 to TRBJ1-3; D not certain. The V end lost 0 bases, the J end lost 0 bases, and 7 bases lay between the germline ends. The germline CDR1 and CDR2 sequences are SGDLS and YYNGEE. The CDR3 sequence is 15 residues long. The full variable domain, in which reference TRBV9 and TRBJ1-3 provide the parts outside the CDR3, is DSGVTQTPKHLITATGQRVTLRCSPRSGDLSVYWYQQSLDQGLQFLIQYYNGEERAKGNILERFSAQQFPDLHSELNLSSLELGDSALYFCASSVELNSGNTIYFGEGSWLTVV.

This clone was counted between two and nine times. This chain links TRBV7-9 with TRBJ1-5; TRBD1 agrees at 10 bases. Looked up from germline, CDR1 is SEHNR and CDR2 is FQNEAQ (reference sequence). The CDR3 totals 19 residues. The J segment lost 0 bases and the V segment lost 6 bases, leaving 14 bases of the junction unmatched. CDR3 in DNA: TGTGCCAGCAGTAGACATACCGGGACAGGGGACCTTAGCAATCAGCCCCAGCATTTT. The encoded protein is CASSRHTGTGDLSNQPQHF.

CDR3 sequence: CASSLGGQGERGETQYF. The CDR3 DNA follows: TGTGCCAGCAGCTTGGGGGGACAGGGAGAGCGAGGAGAGACCCAGTACTTC. The chain links TRBV9 to TRBJ2-5; the match to TRBD1 covers 9 bases. The V gene's germline CDR1 is SGDLS and CDR2 YYNGEE. The ends lost 4 bases at V and 4 bases at J; junction bases unmatched: 14. This CDR3 spans 17 amino acids.

This clone was observed once. The rearrangement joins TRBV27 to TRBJ2-3, with 8 bases that match TRBD1. The ends lost 4 bases at V and 2 bases at J; junction bases unmatched: 8. Germline loops: CDR1 MNHEY, CDR2 SMNVEV (reference sequence). The CDR3 totals 16 residues. The CDR3 DNA follows: TGTGCCAGCAGTTCACCGACAGGGGAAACCACAGATACGCAGTATTTT. It is translated as CASSSPTGETTDTQYF.

V gene TRBV5-1 combines with J gene TRBJ2-2, with TRBD1 matching 9 bases. The ends lost 0 bases at V and 4 bases at J; junction bases unmatched: 10. This CDR3 spans 18 amino acids. Germline lookup yields CDR1 SGHRS and CDR2 YFSETQ. Here the CDR3 DNA reads TGCGCCAGCAGCTTGGAGGGGACCGGGACAGGGCTCACCGGGGAGCTGTTTTTT. Translation: CASSLEGTGTGLTGELFF.

This chain connects TRBV6-2 or TRBV6-3 to TRBJ2-7, with 8 bases aligning to TRBD1. This CDR3 is 15 amino acids long. Germline-derived CDR1 and CDR2 are MNHEY and SVGEGT. Trimming took 6 bases from V and 2 from J; bases not matched to a gene: 9. CDR3 residues: CASSQRGQVPYEQYF. CDR3 DNA: TGTGCCAGCAGCCAAAGGGGACAGGTCCCCTACGAGCAGTACTTC.

This clone was picked up a small number of times. The CDR3 region has the DNA TGTGCCAGCAGCGATCGACAGGGTCTCCACTATGGCTACACCTTC. It translates to CASSDRQGLHYGYTF. The chain combines TRBV14 with TRBJ1-2; 7 bases align to TRBD1. The V gene's germline CDR1 is SGHDN and CDR2 FVKESK. CDR3 size: 15 residues. Unmatched junction bases numbered 9, after V lost 5 bases and J lost 3 bases.

J is TRBJ1-6 and V is TRBV7-8; TRBD1 matches 7 bases. CDR1 and CDR2 from the germline V gene are SGHVS and FQNEAQ. The CDR3 consists of 14 residues. V shed 5 bases, J shed 5 bases, and the junction held 3 bases outside the gene matches. The DNA of the CDR3 is TGTGCCAGCAGCACCGGGACAGATAATTCACCCCTCCACTTT. Translating it yields CASSTGTDNSPLHF.

The J gene is TRBJ2-2, the V gene TRBV30; no definite D call. Trimming took off 2 bases at V and 4 bases at J, with 14 bases between the two ends. Germline values: CDR1 GTSNPN, CDR2 SVGIG (reference sequence). The CDR3 is 15 residues long. CDR3 region: CAWSFPAVGTGELFF. CDR3 DNA: TGTGCCTGGAGTTTCCCGGCGGTGGGCACCGGGGAGCTGTTTTTT.

The chain recombines TRBV7-7 with TRBJ2-3, with a weak D call TRBD2 (7 bases). Germline V gene lookup returns CDR1 SSHAT and CDR2 FNYEAQ (reference sequence). The CDR3 sequence is 16 residues long. The V end was cut by 8 bases, the J end by 2 bases, with 20 bases between. The CDR3 sequence is CASSKGGPLPTDTQYF. The CDR3 DNA reads as TGTGCCAGCTCGAAGGGGGGGCCATTACCCACAGATACGCAGTATTTT. Full variable domain (missing parts from reference TRBV7-7 and TRBJ2-3): GAGVSQSPRYKVTKRGQDVTLRCDPISSHATLYWYQQALGQGPEFLTYFNYEAQPDKSGLPSDRFSAERPEGSISTLTIQRTEQRDSAMYRCASSKGGPLPTDTQYFGPGTRLTVL.

The CDR3 region is CASSPWDRGNEKLFF. The CDR3 region has the DNA TGTGCCAGCAGCCCCTGGGACAGGGGGAATGAAAAACTGTTTTTT. The rearrangement joins TRBV21-1 to TRBJ1-4; the table's D gene call, TRBD1, was not cross checked with the DNA. TRBV21-1 is deemed a pseudogene. The CDR3 has 15 residues.

The V and J genes are TRBV28 and TRBJ1-1; D perhaps matches TRBD1 (5 bases). Deletions cut 7 bases from V and 4 bases from J, with 10 bases between. In germline, CDR1 is MDHEN, CDR2 SYDVKM. This CDR3 spans 12 amino acids. The CDR3, as DNA: TGTGCCAGCATGTGGAGGGGCACTGAAGCTTTCTTT. It yields the protein CASMWRGTEAFF.

The chain couples TRBV3-1 (or the pseudogene TRBV3-2) to TRBJ2-1; 7 bases map to TRBD2. Germline values: CDR1 LGHDT, CDR2 YNNKEL (reference sequence). The CDR3 runs 17 residues. The V segment lost 3 bases and the J segment 1 base; nucleotides outside the gene matches: 9. CDR3 DNA: TGTGCCAGCAGCCAGGGGATGAGCGGGGAATCCTACAATGAGCAGTTCTTC. Amino acids: CASSQGMSGESYNEQFF.

DNA of the CDR3: TGTGCCAGCAGTGACAGCGGGAGGGAAAACATTCAGTACTTC. Translated, it gives CASSDSGRENIQYF. The chain couples TRBV2 to TRBJ2-4; TRBD2 agrees at 10 bases. This CDR3 is built from 14 residues. The V gene's germline CDR1 is SNHLY and CDR2 FYNNEI. The V gene end was trimmed by 3 bases and the J gene end by 5 bases; junction bases not matched to a gene: 1.

The genes are TRBV7-8 and TRBJ2-1, with TRBD2 matching 7 bases. The CDR3 consists of 15 residues. V trimming: 5 bases; J trimming: 7 bases; junction bases outside the gene matches: 11. Germline assignment: CDR1 SGHVS and CDR2 FQNEAQ. The CDR3 nucleotides read TGTGCCAGCAGCCGCACGGGACTAATCTTAAATGAGCAGTTCTTC. Amino acid sequence: CASSRTGLILNEQFF.

This chain uses TRBV5-1 with TRBJ1-6; TRBD1 agrees at 8 bases. The CDR3 runs to 14 residues. CDR1 and CDR2 (germline): SGHRS, YFSETQ. Trimming at V came to 4 bases and at J to 7 bases, leaving 4 bases not matched to a gene. This chain's CDR3 is CASSTGQANSPLHF. CDR3 DNA: TGCGCCAGCAGCACGGGACAGGCGAATTCACCCCTCCACTTT.

The chain has TRBV19 and TRBJ2-1, with TRBD2 matching 10 bases. V was pared by 4 bases and J by 2 bases, with 5 bases of the junction left unmatched. CDR1 LNHDA and CDR2 SQIVND come from the germline V gene (reference sequence). The CDR3 loop spans 16 amino acids. The CDR3 loop is CASSTAGLAPYNEQFF. CDR3 bases: TGTGCCAGTAGTACAGCGGGACTAGCGCCCTACAATGAGCAGTTCTTC.

The chain carries TRBV10-2 and TRBJ1-1, with a possible D match to TRBD1 (5 bases). Trimming removed 10 bases from V and 3 bases from J, with 15 bases in between. CDR3 length: 13 amino acids. Germline V gene lookup returns CDR1 WSHSY and CDR2 SAAADI. Here the CDR3 DNA reads TGCGCCACGTCGAGAGGGGACTACACTGAAGCTTTCTTT. Translated: CATSRGDYTEAFF.

Here the CDR3 reads CASSGFQEANYEQYF. CDR3 in DNA: TGCGCCAGCAGCGGGTTCCAGGAGGCGAACTACGAGCAGTACTTC. This chain connects TRBV5-1 to TRBJ2-7; TRBD2 might be the D (5 bases). CDR1 is SGHRS, CDR2 YFSETQ, per germline. Trimming shortened V by 4 bases and J by 3 bases, and 17 bases separated the two germline ends. The CDR3 extends over 15 amino acids.

The genes are TRBV28 and TRBJ2-3, with 7 nucleotides matching TRBD2. Unmatched junction bases numbered 8, after V lost 7 bases and J lost 4 bases. Germline CDR1 and CDR2: MDHEN and SYDVKM. This CDR3 is 14 amino acids long. CDR3 region: CASILGEGADTQYF. CDR3 DNA: TGTGCCAGCATTCTGGGGGAGGGCGCAGATACGCAGTATTTT.

CDR3 coding DNA: TGCAGCGTGAGGGCTAGTGGTCAGCCCCAGCATTTT. It encodes CSVRASGQPQHF. The J gene is TRBJ1-5, the V gene TRBV29-1; D gene ambiguous. From germline, CDR1 is SQVTM and CDR2 ANQGSEA. There are 12 residues in the CDR3. The V gene lost 6 bases and the J gene lost 6 bases, with 12 bases spanning the gap.